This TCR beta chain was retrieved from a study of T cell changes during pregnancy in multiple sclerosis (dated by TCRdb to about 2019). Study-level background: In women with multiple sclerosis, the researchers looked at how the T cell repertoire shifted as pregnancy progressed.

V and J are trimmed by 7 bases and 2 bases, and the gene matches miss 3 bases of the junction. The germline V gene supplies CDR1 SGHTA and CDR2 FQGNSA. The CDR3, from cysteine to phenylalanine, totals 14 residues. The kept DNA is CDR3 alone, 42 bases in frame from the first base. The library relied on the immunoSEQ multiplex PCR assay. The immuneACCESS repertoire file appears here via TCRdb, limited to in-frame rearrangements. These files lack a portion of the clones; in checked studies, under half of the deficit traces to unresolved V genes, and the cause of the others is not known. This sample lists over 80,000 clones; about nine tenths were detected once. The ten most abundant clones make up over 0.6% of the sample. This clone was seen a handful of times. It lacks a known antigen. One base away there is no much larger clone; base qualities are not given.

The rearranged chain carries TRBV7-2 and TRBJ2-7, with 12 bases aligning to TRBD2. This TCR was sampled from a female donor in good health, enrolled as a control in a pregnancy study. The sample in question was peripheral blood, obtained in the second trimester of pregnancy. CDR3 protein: CASTWTSGTYEQYF. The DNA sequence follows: TGTGCCAGCACCTGGACTAGCGGGACCTACGAGCAGTACTTC.